This passage covers 17 T cell receptor beta chains from one sample sequenced in a study of T cell repertoires and leukemia-associated antigens. No antigen is known for these receptors. TCRdb ran MiXCR on the 5' RACE reads and lists one entry per CDR3 protein. The sample includes 12,000 or so distinct CDR3 sequences, about 38% of them seen just once. The material sequenced was CD3+ T cells sorted from blood and cultured. The receptors were gathered from a female donor in good health.

This clonotype has just one count. The rearrangement joins TRBV15 to TRBJ2-6; a weak D match, TRBD1 (6 bases). This CDR3 has 18 amino acids. Per germline, CDR1 LNHNV and CDR2 YYDKDF (reference sequence). V shed 0 bases and J shed 0 bases, with 12 bases lying between them. The CDR3 coding sequence is TGTGCCACCAGCAGAGATAGGACAGCCAGCTCTGGGGCCAACGTCCTGACTTTC. Protein product: CATSRDRTASSGANVLTF. Together with reference TRBV15 and TRBJ2-6, the CDR3 gives the full variable domain: DAMVIQNPRYQVTQFGKPVTLSCSQTLNHNVMYWYQQKSSQAPKLLFHYYDKDFNNEADTPDNFQSRRPNTSFCFLDIRSPGLGDTAMYLCATSRDRTASSGANVLTFGAGSRLTVL.

The rearrangement uses TRBV20-1 and TRBJ1-1; D is unclear. The CDR3 has 13 amino acids. From germline, CDR1 is DFQATT and CDR2 SNEGSKA (reference sequence). The V gene lost 1 base and the J gene lost 7 bases, with 13 bases spanning the gap. This CDR3 is CSARAPGIDEAFF. The CDR3 DNA is TGCAGTGCTAGAGCCCCCGGAATAGATGAAGCTTTCTTT.

The chain uses TRBV7-2 and TRBJ2-1; 10 bases are a match to TRBD1. V was clipped by 4 bases and J by 8 bases; unmatched bases: 2. This CDR3 region has 13 residues. The germline V gene encodes CDR1 SGHTA and CDR2 FQGNSA. In DNA form, the CDR3 reads TGTGCCAGCAGCTGGACAGGGGGGGATGAGCAGTTCTTC. Translating it yields CASSWTGGDEQFF.

The table lists this clonotype with a few counts. This chain links TRBV6-5 with TRBJ2-5; 14 nucleotides match TRBD2. Germline-derived CDR1 and CDR2 are MNHEY and SVGAGI. The CDR3 length is 16 residues. Trimming took 6 bases from V and 2 from J; bases not matched to a gene: 5. The CDR3 DNA reads TGTGCCAGCAGCCGGACTAGCGGGAGGAATCAAGAGACCCAGTACTTC. The encoded protein is CASSRTSGRNQETQYF.

The chain links TRBV14 to TRBJ1-1; D is uncertain. The V end lost 0 bases, the J end lost 5 bases, and 16 bases lay between the germline ends. The CDR3 spans 16 residues. Germline V gives CDR1 SGHDN, CDR2 FVKESK. CDR3 nucleotides: TGTGCCAGCAGCCAAGATGGACGGGCTGGGAAAACTGAAGCTTTCTTT. Encoded protein: CASSQDGRAGKTEAFF.

The gene calls are TRBV20-1 and TRBJ1-5, with D possibly matching TRBD1 (6 bases). V was clipped by 0 bases and J by 3 bases, with 15 bases between them. Germline V gene data show CDR1 as DFQATT and CDR2 as SNEGSKA (reference sequence). The CDR3 is 16 amino acids. CDR3 residues: CSARDHMAGDNQPQHF. The CDR3 nucleotides read TGCAGTGCTAGAGATCATATGGCAGGGGACAATCAGCCCCAGCATTTT.

Relative to its sample, this clonotype is medium-sized (0.01 to 0.1%). The chain couples TRBV7-9 to TRBJ2-2; D not resolved. V lost 6 bases, J lost 5 bases, and 10 bases lay in between. Germline assignment: CDR1 SEHNR and CDR2 FQNEAQ (reference sequence). The CDR3 loop spans 13 amino acids. The CDR3 DNA sequence: TGTGCCAGCAGTATCGGCTGGACCGGGGAGCTGTTTTTT. Translating gives CASSIGWTGELFF.

The chain carries TRBV19 and TRBJ2-3; D possibly corresponds to TRBD1 (5 bases). CDR3 length: 15 amino acids. In germline, CDR1 is LNHDA, CDR2 SQIVND (reference sequence). Trimming shortened V by 6 bases and J by 1 base, and 14 bases separated the two germline ends. The CDR3: CASSPPGHRTDTQYF. The CDR3 DNA reads TGTGCCAGTAGCCCCCCCGGACACCGCACAGATACGCAGTATTTT.

CDR3 sequence: CASSSREANTDTQYF. CDR3 nucleotide sequence: TGTGCCAGCAGCTCCCGGGAGGCCAACACAGATACGCAGTATTTT. The rearrangement links TRBV7-9 to TRBJ2-3, with 7 bases lining up with TRBD2. This CDR3 contains 15 residues. The germline CDR1 and CDR2 sequences are SEHNR and FQNEAQ (reference sequence). The J segment lost 2 bases and the V segment lost 4 bases, leaving 6 bases of the junction unmatched.

Written as DNA, the CDR3 is TGCGCCAGCAGCTTGGACCTCGGGAGGGACAATGAGCAGTTCTTC. This translates into CASSLDLGRDNEQFF. V and J are TRBV5-1 and TRBJ2-1; 8 bases line up with TRBD2. Germline V gene lookup returns CDR1 SGHRS and CDR2 YFSETQ. J gave up 5 bases and V 0 bases, and 4 bases lay outside the gene matches. This CDR3 contains 15 residues.

The genes are TRBV20-1 and TRBJ2-5; maybe TRBD2 (5 bases). Deletions cut 0 bases from V and 2 bases from J, with 10 bases between. This CDR3 spans 14 amino acids. Looked up from germline, CDR1 is DFQATT and CDR2 is SNEGSKA (reference sequence). CDR3 nucleotide sequence: TGCAGTGCTAGAGAGGGTAGCGCACAAGAGACCCAGTACTTC. It translates to CSAREGSAQETQYF.

This clonotype is deemed medium-sized (0.01 to 0.1%). The J gene is TRBJ2-1, the V gene TRBV20-1; TRBD1 agrees at 9 bases. V dropped 3 bases and J dropped 5; count of bases not matched to a gene: 8. The CDR3 has 15 residues. Germline V gene sequence: CDR1 DFQATT, CDR2 SNEGSKA (reference sequence). This chain's CDR3 is CSARGGTGLDNEQFF. As DNA, the CDR3 is TGCAGTGCTAGGGGCGGGACAGGGCTCGACAATGAGCAGTTCTTC.

The V call is TRBV3-1, the J call TRBJ2-1, with D perhaps matching TRBD2 (6 bases). The CDR3 is made up of 15 amino acids. V lost 7 bases and J 4 bases, leaving 17 bases between the germline ends. The germline CDR1 and CDR2 sequences are LGHDT and YNNKEL (reference sequence). This CDR3 is CASTPGTSRYNEQFF. CDR3 sequence (DNA): TGTGCCAGCACCCCCGGGACTTCCCGGTACAATGAGCAGTTCTTC.

This clonotype rates as medium-sized. The chain recombines TRBV27 with TRBJ2-5, with D perhaps assigned TRBD1 or TRBD2 (5 bases each). Trimming shortened V by 5 bases and J by 5 bases, and 12 bases separated the two germline ends. This CDR3 has 13 amino acids. Per germline, CDR1 MNHEY and CDR2 SMNVEV (reference sequence). The CDR3: CASSLRGAETQYF. Here the CDR3 DNA reads TGTGCCAGCAGTCTAAGGGGAGCGGAGACCCAGTACTTC.

The CDR3 spells CSARDGPILTQYF. CDR3 DNA: TGCAGTGCTAGGGACGGACCGATACTAACCCAGTACTTC. This chain links TRBV20-1 with TRBJ2-5; D uncertain. Looked up from germline, CDR1 is DFQATT and CDR2 is SNEGSKA (reference sequence). This CDR3 has 13 residues. Trimming removed 3 bases from V and 8 bases from J, with 16 bases in between.

The chain links TRBV20-1 to TRBJ2-7, with 7 bases that match TRBD2. J lost 3 bases, V lost 0 bases, and 8 bases had no gene match. The length of the CDR3 is 15 residues. Germline V CDR1 and CDR2: DFQATT, SNEGSKA (reference sequence). CDR3 sequence reads: CSARDATSSVYEQYF. The CDR3 DNA is TGCAGTGCTAGAGACGCGACTAGCAGTGTCTACGAGCAGTACTTC.

This chain connects TRBV12-3 or TRBV12-4 to TRBJ1-5; a possible D gene is TRBD1 (5 bases). The V end lost 5 bases, the J end lost 8 bases, and 16 bases lay between the germline ends. The CDR3 is made up of 14 amino acids. CDR3 bases: TGTGCCAGCAGTGACGGACGGGGGATGAAGCCCCAGCATTTT. The encoded protein is CASSDGRGMKPQHF.